The 10 T cell receptor beta chains given below trace back to one sample, sequenced in a study of CD8+ T cells in alopecia areata. RNA was extracted and reverse transcribed into cDNA as the sequencing template. TCRdb's copy holds only in-frame clones and misses some; the assay was immunoSEQ multiplex PCR. The sample holds around 270,000 clones, 58% seen once. Stated treatment: oral pan-JAK inhibitor, 5-10 mg twice daily. Material: CD4+ T cells sorted from blood, obtained at week 24, from a patient treated with tofacitinib. These receptors were obtained from a human donor with alopecia areata.

This clone was detected only a few times. The CDR3 reads CAWSQKGAYGYTF. The CDR3 DNA reads TGTGCCTGGAGCCAAAAGGGGGCCTATGGCTACACCTTC. J is TRBJ1-2 and V is TRBV30; 7 nucleotides match TRBD1. After removal of 3 bases from V and 4 bases from J, the junction contained 5 bases not matched to a gene. The CDR3 sequence is 13 residues long. The germline CDR1 and CDR2 sequences are GTSNPN and SVGIG (reference sequence).

Of note for this clone: Other DNA sequences from this sample encode an identical CDR3 as well. The CDR3 loop is CSVGGRSTDTQYF. The CDR3 DNA follows: TGCAGCGTGGGGGGGCGAAGCACAGATACGCAGTATTTT. This chain connects TRBV29-1 to TRBJ2-3; D is perhaps TRBD2 (7 bases). Germline-derived CDR1 and CDR2 are SQVTM and ANQGSEA. There are 13 residues in the CDR3. V gave up 6 bases and J gave up 0 bases, with 10 bases separating them.

This clone has only a few counts. This sequence joins TRBV29-1 and TRBJ2-7; TRBD1 might be the D (6 bases). Germline CDR1 SQVTM, CDR2 ANQGSEA. The CDR3 contains 10 residues. V gave up 6 bases and J gave up 6 bases, with 9 bases separating them. CDR3 DNA: TGCAGCGTGACAGGCACCGAGCAGTACTTC. Its protein is CSVTGTEQYF.

This clone is a singleton in its sample. The chain carries TRBV6-6 and TRBJ1-1; a weak D match, TRBD1 (5 bases). The CDR3 runs 14 residues. V was shortened by 5 bases and J by 1 base, with 11 bases between the two germline ends. Germline values: CDR1 MNHNY, CDR2 SVGAGI (reference sequence). CDR3 DNA sequence: TGTGCCAGCAGTGCGGGGGAGTGGAACACTGAAGCTTTCTTT. It specifies CASSAGEWNTEAFF.

This rearrangement joins TRBV7-8 to TRBJ1-6; a weak D match, TRBD1 (6 bases). In germline, CDR1 is SGHVS, CDR2 FQNEAQ. The CDR3 loop spans 14 amino acids. With 1 base removed from V and 10 bases from J, the gap between germline ends came to 11 bases. CDR3 sequence reads: CASSLGQEQSPLHF. The CDR3 DNA is TGTGCCAGCAGCTTAGGACAGGAGCAATCACCCCTCCACTTT.

This clone was detected only a few times. The gene calls are TRBV5-1 and TRBJ2-7; 9 positions agree with TRBD1. Germline loops: CDR1 SGHRS, CDR2 YFSETQ. The CDR3 runs to 13 residues. The junction had 3 bases not matched to a gene; V was cut back by 3 bases and J by 5 bases. The DNA for the CDR3 is TGCGCCAGCAGCTACGGGACAGGGAACGAGCAGTACTTC. Its protein product is CASSYGTGNEQYF.

This chain uses TRBV4-1 with TRBJ1-5; 9 positions agree with TRBD1. The CDR3 extends over 16 amino acids. J lost 5 bases, V lost 5 bases, and 10 bases had no gene match. Germline V lookup: CDR1 MGHRA, CDR2 YSYEKL. The CDR3 loop is CASSVLSGTGHQPQHF. CDR3 bases: TGCGCCAGCAGCGTTCTTTCCGGGACAGGGCATCAGCCCCAGCATTTT.

The genes are TRBV30 and TRBJ1-3, with D perhaps matching TRBD1 (5 bases). Deletions cut 4 bases from V and 0 bases from J, with 10 bases between. Germline CDR1 is GTSNPN and CDR2 is SVGIG (reference sequence). The CDR3 loop spans 14 amino acids. The DNA of the CDR3 is TGTGCCTGGACTGCAGGGATCTCTGGAAACACCATATATTTT. Translated, it gives CAWTAGISGNTIYF.

The V and J genes are TRBV5-1 and TRBJ2-2; TRBD1 might be the D (5 bases). The CDR3 contains 14 residues. Germline V lookup: CDR1 SGHRS, CDR2 YFSETQ. Deletions cut 5 bases from V and 4 bases from J, with 12 bases between. The CDR3 here is CASRKGMGTGELFF. CDR3 sequence (DNA): TGCGCCAGCAGGAAGGGGATGGGCACCGGGGAGCTGTTTTTT.

This clone was found once. The identical CDR3 is also encoded by other nucleotide sequences in the sample. This sequence joins TRBV7-2 and TRBJ2-3; no reliable D call. Germline V gives CDR1 SGHTA, CDR2 FQGNSA. The CDR3 consists of 13 residues. V lost 2 bases and J 3 bases, leaving 6 bases between the germline ends. Here the CDR3 reads CASSLSGTDTQYF. CDR3 nucleotide sequence: TGTGCCAGCAGCTTATCCGGAACAGATACGCAGTATTTT.